Listed below are T cell receptor beta chains from one sample, sequenced in a study of blood T cell repertoires in COVID-19. Profiling relied on immunoSEQ multiplex PCR, and the TCRdb table lists in-frame clones only, not all of them. The data contain some 230,000 clones, 86% of them singletons. Source material: peripheral blood. These TCRs come from a woman aged 50 to 60 with COVID-19, enrolled during active disease. Both conserved end residues are part of each CDR3. The order of the fields is J gene, clone size, D gene, V gene, CDR3 protein, CDR3 DNA. The D gene is left open where the match is weak. Clone sizes are given selectively: once, few, many, or a class where the clone is expanded.

>TRBJ1-2|NA|NA|TRBV19
CASSMEQGLANYGYTF
TGTGCCAGTAGTATGGAGCAGGGGTTGGCTAACTATGGCTACACCTTC
>TRBJ1-6|NA|TRBD1|TRBV28
CASSRQGGLNSPLHF
TGTGCCAGCAGCCGACAGGGCGGGTTGAATTCACCCCTCCACTTT
>TRBJ2-3|NA|TRBD2|TRBV24-1
CATALAGGETQYF
TGTGCCACCGCTCTAGCGGGGGGTGAGACGCAGTATTTT
>TRBJ1-5|NA|NA|TRBV6-5
CASRFRDTQPGPQHF
TGTGCCAGCAGGTTCCGGGACACCCAACCAGGGCCCCAGCATTTT
>TRBJ1-2|NA|TRBD1|TRBV3-1/TRBV3-2
CASSQRQGAGGYTF
TGTGCCAGCAGCCAACGACAGGGGGCTGGTGGCTACACCTTC
>TRBJ1-5|NA|NA|TRBV6-6
CASSPMGGGDGNQPQHF
TGTGCCAGCAGTCCCATGGGCGGAGGGGATGGCAATCAGCCCCAGCATTTT
>TRBJ1-4|NA|TRBD1|TRBV2
CASNAGGRKLFF
TGTGCCAGCAACGCAGGGGGGAGAAAACTGTTTTTT
>TRBJ1-1|NA|NA|TRBV19
CASSIADSATEAFF
TGTGCCAGTAGTATAGCGGACAGCGCCACTGAAGCTTTCTTT
>TRBJ2-3|NA|TRBD2|TRBV7-6
CASSLGVAGTDTQYF
TGTGCCAGCAGCTTAGGAGTAGCGGGGACAGATACGCAGTATTTT
>TRBJ2-3|NA|TRBD1|TRBV5-1
CASSLARDRDTDTQYF
TGCGCCAGCAGCTTGGCCAGGGACAGGGACACAGATACGCAGTATTTT
>TRBJ2-2|NA|TRBD2|TRBV6-5
CASIGTRVGTGELFF
TGTGCCAGCATCGGGACTAGAGTAGGCACCGGGGAGCTGTTTTTT
>TRBJ1-1|NA|NA|TRBV19
CASSRETEAFF
TGTGCCAGTAGTAGGGAGACTGAAGCTTTCTTT
>TRBJ1-1|NA|NA|TRBV6-5
CASKQGWRKNTEAFF
TGTGCCAGCAAGCAGGGGTGGCGGAAGAACACTGAAGCTTTCTTT
>TRBJ2-1|NA|TRBD2|TRBV6-2/TRBV6-3
CASSYPFLAGTYNEQFF
TGTGCCAGCAGTTACCCTTTTCTAGCGGGGACTTACAATGAGCAGTTCTTC
>TRBJ2-2|NA|NA|TRBV2
CASAGRDHTGELFF
TGTGCCAGTGCGGGAAGGGATCACACCGGGGAGCTGTTTTTT
>TRBJ1-5|NA|NA|TRBV12-3/TRBV12-4
CASSPGLGPQHF
TGTGCCAGCAGTCCAGGGTTGGGGCCCCAGCATTTT
>TRBJ1-2|NA|NA|TRBV5-1
CASSLTGANYGYTF
TGCGCCAGCAGCTTGACAGGTGCTAACTATGGCTACACCTTC
>TRBJ1-6|NA|NA|TRBV21-1
CASSARGPYNSPLHF
TGTGCCAGCAGCGCCAGGGGACCCTATAATTCACCCCTCCACTTT
>TRBJ1-2|NA|NA|TRBV14
CASSQLGHIYGYTF
TGTGCCAGCAGCCAATTGGGACACATCTATGGCTACACCTTC
>TRBJ2-1|NA|NA|TRBV5-6
CASSFRQANYNEQFF
TGTGCCAGCAGCTTTCGACAGGCCAACTACAATGAGCAGTTCTTC
>TRBJ2-1|NA|TRBD2|TRBV27
CASSSGKAGANNEQFF
TGTGCCAGCAGTTCGGGGAAAGCGGGGGCCAACAATGAGCAGTTCTTC
>TRBJ2-7|NA|TRBD2|TRBV7-2
CASRRTSGEQYF
TGTGCCAGCAGGAGGACTAGCGGCGAGCAGTACTTC
>TRBJ2-7|NA|TRBD1|TRBV12-3/TRBV12-4
CASSRDSSYEQYF
TGTGCCAGCAGCAGGGACAGCTCCTACGAGCAGTACTTC
>TRBJ1-2|NA|TRBD1|TRBV7-8
CASSSWLGTGYGYTF
TGTGCCAGCAGCTCCTGGTTGGGGACAGGGTATGGCTACACCTTC
>TRBJ1-1|NA|NA|TRBV24-1
CATSGYRNTEAFF
TGTGCCACCAGTGGGTACAGAAACACTGAAGCTTTCTTT
>TRBJ1-2|NA|NA|TRBV6-6
CASSPWEGDEWGYGYTF
TGTGCCAGCAGTCCTTGGGAGGGTGATGAATGGGGCTATGGCTACACCTTC
>TRBJ2-7|NA|TRBD1|TRBV6-6
CASRQGDYEQYF
TGTGCCAGCAGACAGGGGGACTACGAGCAGTACTTC
>TRBJ1-2|NA|TRBD1|TRBV5-8
CASSSSGTGSSYGYTF
TGTGCCAGCAGCTCTTCCGGGACAGGGAGTTCCTATGGCTACACCTTC
>TRBJ2-2|NA|NA|TRBV24-1
CATRGVNTGELFF
TGTGCCACCAGGGGAGTTAACACCGGGGAGCTGTTTTTT
>TRBJ1-1|NA|NA|TRBV19
CASSPKLGGINTEAFF
TGTGCCAGTAGTCCCAAGTTGGGGGGAATAAACACTGAAGCTTTCTTT
>TRBJ2-7|NA|NA|TRBV19
CASSPTGIEQYF
TGTGCCAGTAGTCCTACAGGGATCGAGCAGTACTTC
>TRBJ2-1|NA|NA|TRBV4-1
CASSPIMGSNEQFF
TGCGCCAGTTCCCCCATCATGGGGAGCAATGAGCAGTTCTTC
>TRBJ1-5|NA|NA|TRBV30
CAWSQGGHINQPQHF
TGTGCCTGGAGTCAAGGGGGACACATCAATCAGCCCCAGCATTTT
>TRBJ1-3|NA|NA|TRBV7-9
CASSLGQVGNTIYF
TGTGCCAGCAGCTTAGGGCAGGTGGGAAACACCATATATTTT
>TRBJ2-3|NA|NA|TRBV2
CASKDLALSTDTQYF
TGTGCCAGCAAAGACCTAGCGCTGAGCACAGATACGCAGTATTTT
>TRBJ2-7|NA|TRBD1|TRBV7-2
CASSFGTGFYEQYF
TGTGCCAGCAGCTTCGGGACAGGGTTCTACGAGCAGTACTTC
>TRBJ2-7|NA|NA|TRBV5-1
CASSLETPTYEQYF
TGCGCCAGCAGCTTGGAGACACCCACCTACGAGCAGTACTTC
>TRBJ1-1|once|TRBD1|TRBV19
CASSPHKATGRGTEAFF
TGTGCCAGTAGTCCTCATAAAGCGACAGGGCGAGGCACTGAAGCTTTCTTT
>TRBJ1-5|NA|NA|TRBV7-8
CASSLGRSRGSQPQHF
TGTGCCAGCAGCTTAGGAAGAAGCAGGGGTAGTCAGCCCCAGCATTTT
>TRBJ2-1|once|NA|TRBV6-6
CASSYSVEEQFF
TGTGCCAGCAGTTACTCTGTGGAGGAGCAGTTCTTC
>TRBJ2-3|NA|NA|TRBV10-2
CASSKPTGATDTQYF
TGCGCCAGCAGTAAGCCGACCGGAGCCACAGATACGCAGTATTTT